This T cell receptor (beta chain) emerged from a study of cytomegalovirus exposure and HLA in healthy donors. A remark on this clone: One junction end disagrees with the germline gene, perhaps due to a read error.

It was with 60 Vbeta and 13 Jbeta primers that the PCR ran. Assay: immunoSEQ multiplex PCR; the TCRdb copy retains only in-frame clones and omits some. The sample has under 130,000 clones; 70% to 80% are singletons. The CDR3 is 16 residues long. From germline, CDR1 is SEHNR and CDR2 FQNEAQ (reference sequence). Sequencing was done on a sample of PBMCs. This clonotype was sampled from a woman aged 40 to 50 in good health and CMV-seronegative. J is TRBJ2-1 and V is TRBV7-9; perhaps TRBD2 as D (6 bases). The DNA of the CDR3 is TGTTCCAGCAGCTTAGTGACTAGTGGCTCCTACAATGAGCAGTTCTTC. Its protein is CSSSLVTSGSYNEQFF.